The rows below give T cell receptor beta chains drawn from one sample of a study of shared clonotypes between healthy human individuals. The repertoire was sequenced with immunoSEQ multiplex PCR; TCRdb's copy has only in-frame clones and lacks some. Among 150,000 to 200,000 clones listed, roughly 93% were seen once. Sequenced: naive CD4+ T cells sorted from blood. Receptor source: a woman in her 30s in good health. CDR3s include the opening cysteine and the closing phenylalanine or tryptophan. The D gene is left open where the match is weak. For some rows the clone size is stated as once, few or many, or as a class when expanded; others skip it.

V	J	size	D	DNA	CDR3
TRBV10-1	TRBJ2-2	.	.	TGCGCCAGCAGTGAGTCGGGCAGGACCGGGGAGCTGTTTTTT	CASSESGRTGELFF
TRBV7-7	TRBJ2-7	.	.	TGTGCCAGCAGCCCCCCAGGGGCAGGCTACGAGCAGTACTTC	CASSPPGAGYEQYF
TRBV10-2	TRBJ2-1	.	TRBD2	TGCGCCAGCCGTGGGGGGACTAGCGGTTACAATGAGCAGTTCTTC	CASRGGTSGYNEQFF
TRBV29-1	TRBJ2-5	.	.	TGCAGCGTCGGAAAGGGAGAGACCCAGTACTTC	CSVGKGETQYF
TRBV6-5	TRBJ1-6	.	.	TGTGCCAGCAGGGGTGGTTCGGCTGTGTCCCTCCACTTT	CASRGGSAVSLHF
TRBV5-4	TRBJ1-2	.	.	TGTGCCAGCAGCGTGGACAGCTATGGCTACACCTTC	CASSVDSYGYTF
TRBV5-6	TRBJ2-5	.	TRBD1	TGTGCCAGCAGCTGGACAGGGGCGGAGACCCAGTACTTC	CASSWTGAETQYF
TRBV5-1	TRBJ1-1	.	.	TGCGCCAGCAGCTTGGCCGTCAGGAACACTGAAGCTTTCTTT	CASSLAVRNTEAFF
TRBV2	TRBJ1-5	.	.	TGTGCCAGCAGTGAAGAGACACACAATCAGCCCCAGCATTTT	CASSEETHNQPQHF
TRBV2	TRBJ2-7	.	.	TGTGCCAGCAGTCAGCATACCTACGAGCAGTACTTC	CASSQHTYEQYF
TRBV6-5	TRBJ2-6	.	.	TGTGCCAGCAGGGGGGTCGATTCTGGGGCCAACGTCCTGACTTTC	CASRGVDSGANVLTF
TRBV28	TRBJ1-5	.	.	TGTGCCAGCATAACCGCAGGGGGCAATCAGCCCCAGCATTTT	CASITAGGNQPQHF
TRBV11-2	TRBJ1-2	.	.	TGTGCCAGCAGCTTATACACGGATGGCTACACCTTC	CASSLYTDGYTF
TRBV28	TRBJ2-7	.	TRBD1	TGTGCCAGCAGTTTCGTAAGGGGGCGCGCGTCGGGCTTGAGCTCCTACGAGCAGTACTTC	CASSFVRGRASGLSSYEQYF
TRBV7-2	TRBJ1-1	once	.	TGTGCCAGCAGCTCCAACTCCCCAATAAAGGCTTTCTTT	CASSSNSPIKAFF
TRBV18	TRBJ1-1	once	TRBD1	TGTGCCAGCTCACTAGGACAGGGACTGAACACTGAAGCTTTCTTT	CASSLGQGLNTEAFF
TRBV5-1	TRBJ2-5	.	.	TGCGCCAGCAGCCCGGAACCCCGCGGTGGGGAGACCCAGTACTTC	CASSPEPRGGETQYF
TRBV7-2	TRBJ1-5	.	.	TGTGCCAGCAGCTTGGGTTTGGGCTACAATCAGCCCCAGCATTTT	CASSLGLGYNQPQHF
TRBV18	TRBJ1-4	.	.	TGTGCCAGCTCACCGAGTGAGTCGGCCGAAAAACTGTTTTTT	CASSPSESAEKLFF
TRBV5-4	TRBJ2-7	once	TRBD2	TGTGCCAGCAGCAAACCGGGACTAGCGGGAGAAGAAGAGCAGTACTTC	CASSKPGLAGEEEQYF
TRBV28	TRBJ1-4	.	.	TGTGCCAGCAGTCCTACGACTGGGAGCGGAGAAAAACTGTTTTTT	CASSPTTGSGEKLFF
TRBV2	TRBJ1-2	.	TRBD1	TGTGCCAGCAATGGACAGGGCCTTCAAGCTAACTATGGCTACACCTTC	CASNGQGLQANYGYTF
TRBV18	TRBJ2-3	.	.	TGTGCCAGCTCACGGCAATTGGGGGAAAAAACCACAGATACGCAGTATTTT	CASSRQLGEKTTDTQYF
TRBV19	TRBJ2-7	.	.	TGTGCCAGTAACACTGACAGAAGCTCCTACGAGCAGTACTTC	CASNTDRSSYEQYF
TRBV5-1	TRBJ2-7	once	TRBD1	TGCGCCAGCAGCTTACCGGGACAGGGGAGCTCCTACGAGCAGTACTTC	CASSLPGQGSSYEQYF
TRBV5-1	TRBJ1-1	.	TRBD1	TGCGCCAGCAGCAAGGGGACAGGGAATAGTATGAACACTGAAGCTTTCTTT	CASSKGTGNSMNTEAFF
TRBV5-8	TRBJ2-2	once	.	TGTGCCAGCAGCTTGGCGCAGTTCACCGGGGAGCTGTTTTTT	CASSLAQFTGELFF
TRBV18	TRBJ2-7	few	.	TGTGCCAGCTCACCAACAGGGCTAGCAGAATACGAGCAGTACTTC	CASSPTGLAEYEQYF
TRBV5-8	TRBJ2-7	.	TRBD2	TGTGCCAGCAGCGGGACTAGCACTCGGTTTGGCGAGCAGTACTTC	CASSGTSTRFGEQYF
TRBV7-9	TRBJ1-1	.	.	TGTGCCAGCAGCTTCTCTTTGGGGACTGAAGCTTTCTTT	CASSFSLGTEAFF
TRBV7-3	TRBJ2-7	.	.	TGTGCCAGCAGCTTAGTTCCCGCAGAAACCTACGAGCAGTACTTC	CASSLVPAETYEQYF
TRBV7-8	TRBJ2-4	.	TRBD2	TGTGCCAGCAGCCCCGCGGAACTAGCGGGAGGAGGAGGCATTCAGTACTTC	CASSPAELAGGGGIQYF
TRBV6-6	TRBJ1-1	.	TRBD1	TGTGCCAGCAGTAAACAGGGGGGAGAGAACACTGAAGCTTTCTTT	CASSKQGGENTEAFF
TRBV25-1	TRBJ2-3	.	.	TGTGCCAGCAGTCCCACGGGATCAGATACGCAGTATTTT	CASSPTGSDTQYF
TRBV28	TRBJ2-5	.	.	TGTGCCAGCAGTTTGGACTATTTAGAGACCCAGTACTTC	CASSLDYLETQYF
TRBV21-1	TRBJ2-7	.	.	TGTGCCAGCAGCACAAACTACGAGCAGTACTTC	CASSTNYEQYF
TRBV4-1	TRBJ2-5	.	TRBD2	TGCGCCAGCAGCCAAGGTCCCGGGACTAGTTTTTCGACCCAGTACTTC	CASSQGPGTSFSTQYF
TRBV7-9	TRBJ2-7	.	TRBD2	TGTGCCAGCAGCCGACCTTTAGACTCTAGCGGGACGCTCTCCTACGAGCAGTACTTC	CASSRPLDSSGTLSYEQYF
TRBV6-6	TRBJ1-1	.	.	TGTGCCAGCAGCACGAACACTGAAGCTTTCTTT	CASSTNTEAFF
TRBV27	TRBJ1-5	.	.	TGTGCCAGGCCTCCTCGTGGGAATCAGCCCCAGCATTTT	CARPPRGNQPQHF
TRBV28	TRBJ2-5	.	.	TGTGCCAGCAGCGCCCTCGGGACTCCACAAGAGACCCAGTACTTC	CASSALGTPQETQYF
TRBV5-1	TRBJ1-2	.	.	TGCGCCAGCAGCCCTCCCGGGGGCGTTTACACCTTC	CASSPPGGVYTF
TRBV7-9	TRBJ2-7	.	.	TGTGCCAGCAGCTTGGGCACCGCGCGTTCTTACGAGCAGTACTTC	CASSLGTARSYEQYF
TRBV27	TRBJ2-6	.	.	TGTGCCAGCAGTTCGGGGGCTGGGGCCAACGTCCTGACTTTC	CASSSGAGANVLTF
TRBV18	TRBJ2-2	once	TRBD2	TGTGCCAGCTCACCGAGACTAGCGGGAGGGCCGGCCGGGGAGCTGTTTTTT	CASSPRLAGGPAGELFF
TRBV29-1	TRBJ1-4	.	.	TGCAGCGTTGCACAGGGTCGAGGTGAAAAACTGTTTTTT	CSVAQGRGEKLFF
TRBV6-1	TRBJ2-7	.	TRBD2	TGTGCCAGCAGTGAAAAATTCCCGCAACCGGGGACTAGCGGCTACGAGCAGTACTTC	CASSEKFPQPGTSGYEQYF
TRBV9	TRBJ2-7	.	.	TGTGCCAGCAGCGTAGCTACAATAGATAGCTCCTACGAGCAGTACTTC	CASSVATIDSSYEQYF
TRBV18	TRBJ2-7	.	.	TGTGCCAGCTCACCGACTGCGGACGAGCAGTACTTC	CASSPTADEQYF
TRBV28	TRBJ1-2	.	.	TGTGCCAGCACACCTTCAGACTATGGCTACACCTTC	CASTPSDYGYTF
TRBV11-1	TRBJ1-1	.	TRBD1	TGTGCCAGCAGCCTCCGGACAGGGGAGGGGACTGAAGCTTTCTTT	CASSLRTGEGTEAFF
TRBV28	TRBJ2-7	.	.	TGTGCCAGCAGCGAGGGCAGGTCAAGACACTTCGGCTACGAGCAGTACTTC	CASSEGRSRHFGYEQYF
TRBV5-1	TRBJ2-7	.	.	TGCGCCAGCAGCTTGGTGGTAGCGGAGACTTACGAGCAGTACTTC	CASSLVVAETYEQYF